This passage covers 5 T cell receptor beta chains from one sample sequenced in a study of cytomegalovirus exposure and HLA in healthy donors. A multiplex PCR was run with 60 Vbeta primers and 13 Jbeta primers. Clones were read by immunoSEQ multiplex PCR, and TCRdb kept only the in-frame ones, dropping some. Of approximately 150,000 clones in the sample, around 85% were seen once. Sequences were obtained from PBMCs. Receptor source: a male donor in good health and CMV-seronegative.

V and J are TRBV6-6 and TRBJ2-3; possible D gene TRBD2, 7 bases. Germline CDR1 is MNHNY and CDR2 is SVGAGI (reference sequence). This CDR3 has 16 amino acids. The ends were cut back, 2 bases at V and 4 bases at J, with 16 bases in the middle. In nucleotides, the CDR3 is TGTGCCAGCAGTTACGGGGGGGCCGTTGTACCAGATACGCAGTATTTT. Residues: CASSYGGAVVPDTQYF.

J is TRBJ1-3 and V is TRBV25-1, with D possibly matching TRBD1 (5 bases). Germline-derived CDR1 and CDR2 are MGHDK and SYGVNS. Trimming removed 11 bases from V and 4 bases from J, with 12 bases in between. This CDR3 region has 12 residues. CDR3 protein: CAVQDVGNTIYF. The DNA of the CDR3 is TGTGCCGTACAGGACGTAGGAAACACCATATATTTT.

The rearrangement uses TRBV10-3 and TRBJ2-1; 10 bases fit TRBD2. V was pared by 2 bases and J by 9 bases, with 4 bases of the junction left unmatched. Germline V gene lookup returns CDR1 ENHRY and CDR2 SYGVKD. This CDR3 comprises 14 residues. CDR3 bases: TGTGCCATCAGTGAGAGCGGGGGGGCGGGTGAGCAGTTCTTC. Protein: CAISESGGAGEQFF.

In nucleotides, the CDR3 is TGTGCCAGCTCCAGGACAGGGAATAGCTTCAATCAGCCCCAGCATTTT. Amino acids: CASSRTGNSFNQPQHF. The J gene is TRBJ1-5, the V gene TRBV18; TRBD1 matches at 8 bases. CDR3 size: 16 residues. V dropped 6 bases and J dropped 3; count of bases not matched to a gene: 10. Germline assignment: CDR1 KGHSH and CDR2 LQKENI.

V usage is TRBV25-1 and J usage is TRBJ2-7; tentatively, D is TRBD1 (6 bases). Germline lookup yields CDR1 MGHDK and CDR2 SYGVNS. This CDR3 spans 15 amino acids. V shed 4 bases and J shed 6 bases, with 19 bases lying between them. CDR3 sequence reads: CASSAGVRGTGEQYF. CDR3 DNA: TGTGCCAGCAGTGCCGGGGTAAGGGGGACGGGCGAGCAGTACTTC.